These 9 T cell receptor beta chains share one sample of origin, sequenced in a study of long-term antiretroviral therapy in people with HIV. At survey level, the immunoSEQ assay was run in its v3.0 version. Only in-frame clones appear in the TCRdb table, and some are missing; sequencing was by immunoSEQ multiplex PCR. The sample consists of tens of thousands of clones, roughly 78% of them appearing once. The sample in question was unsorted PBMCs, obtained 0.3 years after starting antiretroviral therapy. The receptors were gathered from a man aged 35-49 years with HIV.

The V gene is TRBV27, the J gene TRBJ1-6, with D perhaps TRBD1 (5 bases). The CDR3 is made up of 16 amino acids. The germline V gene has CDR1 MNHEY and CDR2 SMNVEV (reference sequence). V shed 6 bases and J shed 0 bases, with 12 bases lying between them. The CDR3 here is CASRRGDSSYNSPLHF. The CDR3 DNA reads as TGTGCCAGCAGGAGAGGTGACAGCTCCTATAATTCACCCCTCCACTTT.

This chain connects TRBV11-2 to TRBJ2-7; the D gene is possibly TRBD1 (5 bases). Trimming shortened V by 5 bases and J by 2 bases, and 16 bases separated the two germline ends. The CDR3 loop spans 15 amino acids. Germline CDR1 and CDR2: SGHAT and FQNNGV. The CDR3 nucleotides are TGTGCCAGCAGCCCTTTTGGGCGGACAACCTACGAGCAGTACTTC. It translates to CASSPFGRTTYEQYF.

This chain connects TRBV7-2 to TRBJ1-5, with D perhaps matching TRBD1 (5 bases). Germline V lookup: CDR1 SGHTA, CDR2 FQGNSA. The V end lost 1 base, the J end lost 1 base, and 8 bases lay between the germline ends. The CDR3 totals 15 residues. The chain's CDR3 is CASSLGGASNQPQHF. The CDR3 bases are TGTGCCAGCAGCTTAGGAGGGGCGAGCAATCAGCCCCAGCATTTT.

In DNA, the CDR3 is TGTGCCAGCAGGGGGGGGACAGCCCCCGCCTACGAGCAGTACTTC. This gives the protein CASRGGTAPAYEQYF. V usage is TRBV6-4 and J usage is TRBJ2-7; D could derive from TRBD1 or TRBD2 (7 bases each). V gave up 6 bases and J gave up 2 bases, with 17 bases separating them. The germline gives CDR1 MRHNA, CDR2 SNTAGT. This CDR3 region has 15 residues.

CDR3 residues: CAWSVLSGGREAFF. CDR3 sequence (DNA): TGTGCCTGGAGTGTACTGTCAGGGGGTCGGGAAGCTTTCTTT. The chain is built from TRBV30 and TRBJ1-1; 7 bases agree with TRBD1. Unmatched junction bases numbered 9, after V lost 0 bases and J lost 8 bases. The CDR3 loop spans 14 amino acids. Germline values: CDR1 GTSNPN, CDR2 SVGIG (reference sequence). The variable domain in full, with the rest retrieved from reference TRBV30 and TRBJ1-1, is SQTIHQWPATLVQPVGSPLSLECTVEGTSNPNLYWYRQAAGRGLQLLFYSVGIGQISSEVPQNLSASRPQDRQFILSSKKLLLSDSGFYLCAWSVLSGGREAFFGQGTRLTVV.

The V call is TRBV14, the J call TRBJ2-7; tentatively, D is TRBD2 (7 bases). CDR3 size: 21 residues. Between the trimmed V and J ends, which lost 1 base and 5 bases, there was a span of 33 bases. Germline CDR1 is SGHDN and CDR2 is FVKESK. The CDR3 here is CASSQGSGTWGREPSTNEQYF. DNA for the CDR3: TGTGCCAGCAGCCAAGGGTCCGGGACTTGGGGGCGGGAGCCTAGCACCAACGAGCAGTACTTC.

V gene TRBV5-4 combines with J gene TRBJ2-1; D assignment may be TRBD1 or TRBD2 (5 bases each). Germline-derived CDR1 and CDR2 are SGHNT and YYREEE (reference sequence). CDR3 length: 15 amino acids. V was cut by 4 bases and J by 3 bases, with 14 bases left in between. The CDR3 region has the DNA TGTGCCAGCAGCCCCGGAGAGGGGTTCTACAATGAGCAGTTCTTC. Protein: CASSPGEGFYNEQFF.

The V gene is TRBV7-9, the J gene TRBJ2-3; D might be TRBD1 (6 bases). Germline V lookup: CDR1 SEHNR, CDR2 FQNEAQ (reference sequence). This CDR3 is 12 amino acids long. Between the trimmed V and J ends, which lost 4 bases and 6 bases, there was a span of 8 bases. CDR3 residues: CASSSQGDTQYF. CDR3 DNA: TGTGCCAGCAGCTCCCAGGGGGATACGCAGTATTTT.

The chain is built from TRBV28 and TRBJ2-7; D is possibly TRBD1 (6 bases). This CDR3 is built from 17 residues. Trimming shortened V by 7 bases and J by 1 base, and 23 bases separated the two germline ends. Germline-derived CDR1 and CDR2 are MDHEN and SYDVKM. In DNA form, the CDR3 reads TGTGCCAGCACCGAAACCCCCTGGACAGAGTCTTCCTACGAGCAGTACTTC. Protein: CASTETPWTESSYEQYF.